What follows describes a single T cell receptor (beta chain). The source of the sample is a study of blood T cell repertoires in COVID-19. The data were produced by immunoSEQ multiplex PCR, yet TCRdb's version contains in-frame clones alone and is incomplete. Counted here are some 190,000 clones, 70% to 90% occurring once; the ten biggest clones make up 5.5% to 8%. This CDR3 spans 14 amino acids. Germline assignment: CDR1 SGHRS and CDR2 YFSETQ. V lost 2 bases and J lost 7, with 15 bases in between. The sequence came from a man older than 75 with COVID-19, enrolled during active disease. The sample was peripheral blood. The chain joins TRBV5-1 to TRBJ1-2, with D tentatively TRBD1 (6 bases). The CDR3, as DNA: TGCGCCAGCAGCTTACCTGGGGGCGATGGTGGCTACACCTTC. Protein product: CASSLPGGDGGYTF.